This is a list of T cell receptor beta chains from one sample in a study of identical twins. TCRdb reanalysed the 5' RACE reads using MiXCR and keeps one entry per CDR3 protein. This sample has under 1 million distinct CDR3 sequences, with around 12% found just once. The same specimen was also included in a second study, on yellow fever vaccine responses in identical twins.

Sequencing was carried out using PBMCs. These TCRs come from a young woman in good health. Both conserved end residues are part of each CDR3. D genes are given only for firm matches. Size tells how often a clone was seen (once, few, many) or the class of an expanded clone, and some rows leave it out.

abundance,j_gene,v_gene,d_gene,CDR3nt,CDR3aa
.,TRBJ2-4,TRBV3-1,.,TGTGCCAGCAGCCAAGACAGAAGGGCCAAAAACATTCAGTACTTC,CASSQDRRAKNIQYF
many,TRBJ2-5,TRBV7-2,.,TGTGCCAGCAGCACCCTAAGATCTCCGCGAGAGACCCAGTACTTC,CASSTLRSPRETQYF
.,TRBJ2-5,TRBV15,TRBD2,TGTGCCACCAGCAGAGGCGGGGGGCAAGAGACCCAGTACTTC,CATSRGGGQETQYF
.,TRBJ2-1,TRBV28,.,TGTGCCAGCGTTCCGGGACCCAACTACAATGAGCAGTTCTTC,CASVPGPNYNEQFF
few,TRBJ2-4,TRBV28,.,TGTGCCAGCAGTGAGTACAGGGAACTAGCCAAAAACATTCAGTACTTC,CASSEYRELAKNIQYF
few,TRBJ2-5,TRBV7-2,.,TGTGCCAGCAGCTTAATGGGGCCCCAAGAGACCCAGTACTTC,CASSLMGPQETQYF
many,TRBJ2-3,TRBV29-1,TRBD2,TGCAGCGCAACGGGACTAGCTTTGGCAGATACGCAGTATTTT,CSATGLALADTQYF
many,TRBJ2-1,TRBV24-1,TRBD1,TGTGCCACCAGTGATCCCGGGACAGGGAACAATGAGCAGTTCTTC,CATSDPGTGNNEQFF
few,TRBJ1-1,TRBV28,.,TGTGCCAGCAGCATCAGGAGAAAGAACACTGAAGCTTTCTTT,CASSIRRKNTEAFF
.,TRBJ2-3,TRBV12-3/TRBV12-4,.,TGTGCCAGCAGTCCGAGAGGGCTTACAGGTATCCGCACAGATACGCAGTATTTT,CASSPRGLTGIRTDTQYF
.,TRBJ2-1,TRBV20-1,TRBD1,TGCAGTGCTAGGCCGGGACAGGGGAGGAAAGATGAGCAGTTCTTC,CSARPGQGRKDEQFF
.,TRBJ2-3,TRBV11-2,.,TGTGCCAGCAGCTACCGGGACCGCCCCACAGATACGCAGTATTTT,CASSYRDRPTDTQYF
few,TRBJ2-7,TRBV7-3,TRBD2,TGTGCCAGCAGCCCAGGGACTAGCGGGAGTAGTCAGTACTTC,CASSPGTSGSSQYF